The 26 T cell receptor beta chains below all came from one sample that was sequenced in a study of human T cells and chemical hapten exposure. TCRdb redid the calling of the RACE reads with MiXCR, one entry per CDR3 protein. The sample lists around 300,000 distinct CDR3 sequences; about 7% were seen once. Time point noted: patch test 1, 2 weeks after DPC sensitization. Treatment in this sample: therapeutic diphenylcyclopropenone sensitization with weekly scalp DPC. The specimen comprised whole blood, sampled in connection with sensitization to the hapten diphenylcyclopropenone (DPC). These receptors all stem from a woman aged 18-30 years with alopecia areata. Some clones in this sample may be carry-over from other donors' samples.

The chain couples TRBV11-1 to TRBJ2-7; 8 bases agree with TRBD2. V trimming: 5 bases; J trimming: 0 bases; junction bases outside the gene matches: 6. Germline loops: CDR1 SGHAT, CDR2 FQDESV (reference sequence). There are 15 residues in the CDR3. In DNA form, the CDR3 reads TGTGCCAGCAGCCGAAGCGGGGGATTCTCCTACGAGCAGTACTTC. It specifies CASSRSGGFSYEQYF.

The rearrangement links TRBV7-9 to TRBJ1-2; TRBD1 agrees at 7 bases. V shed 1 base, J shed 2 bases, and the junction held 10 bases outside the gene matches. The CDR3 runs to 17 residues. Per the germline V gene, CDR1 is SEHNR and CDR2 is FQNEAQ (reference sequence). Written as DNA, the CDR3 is TGTGCCAGCAGCTTAGTAGGGACAGAAGAGACCAACTATGGCTACACCTTC. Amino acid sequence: CASSLVGTEETNYGYTF.

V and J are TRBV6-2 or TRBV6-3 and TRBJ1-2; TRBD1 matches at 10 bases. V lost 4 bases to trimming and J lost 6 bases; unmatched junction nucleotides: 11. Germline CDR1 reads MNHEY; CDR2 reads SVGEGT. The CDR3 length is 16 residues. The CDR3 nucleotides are TGTGCCAGCAGTTCCCAATATTGGACAGGGGGGAATGGCTACACCTTC. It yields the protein CASSSQYWTGGNGYTF.

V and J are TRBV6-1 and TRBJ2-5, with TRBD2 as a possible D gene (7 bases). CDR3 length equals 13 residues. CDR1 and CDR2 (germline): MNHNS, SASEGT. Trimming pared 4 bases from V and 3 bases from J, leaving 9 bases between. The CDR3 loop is CASSGGGEETQYF. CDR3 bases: TGTGCCAGCAGTGGCGGGGGCGAAGAGACCCAGTACTTC.

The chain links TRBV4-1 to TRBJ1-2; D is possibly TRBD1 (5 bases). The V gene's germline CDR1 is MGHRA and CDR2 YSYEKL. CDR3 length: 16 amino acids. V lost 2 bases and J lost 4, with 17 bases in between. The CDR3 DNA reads TGCGCCAGCAGCCAATTAGAAACCGGACACCTCTATGGCTACACCTTC. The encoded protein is CASSQLETGHLYGYTF.

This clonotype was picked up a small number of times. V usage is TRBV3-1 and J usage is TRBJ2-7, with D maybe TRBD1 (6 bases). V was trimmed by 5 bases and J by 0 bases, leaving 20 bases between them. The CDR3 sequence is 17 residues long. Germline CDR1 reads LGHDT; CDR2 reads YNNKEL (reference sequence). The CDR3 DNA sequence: TGTGCCAGCAGCTTTTTCCCCAGGGGCCCGACCTCCTACGAGCAGTACTTC. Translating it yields CASSFFPRGPTSYEQYF.

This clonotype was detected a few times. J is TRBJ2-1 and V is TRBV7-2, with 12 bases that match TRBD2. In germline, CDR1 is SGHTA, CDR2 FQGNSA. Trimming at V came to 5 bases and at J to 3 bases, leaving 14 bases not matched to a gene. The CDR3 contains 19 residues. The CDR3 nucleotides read TGTGCCAGCAGCCCGAAGGTTCAACTAGCGGGGGGACTCTACAATGAGCAGTTCTTC. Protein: CASSPKVQLAGGLYNEQFF. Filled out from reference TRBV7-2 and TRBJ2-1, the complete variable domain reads GAGVSQSPSNKVTEKGKDVELRCDPISGHTALYWYRQSLGQGLEFLIYFQGNSAPDKSGLPSDRFSAERTGGSVSTLTIQRTQQEDSAVYLCASSPKVQLAGGLYNEQFFGPGTRLTVL.

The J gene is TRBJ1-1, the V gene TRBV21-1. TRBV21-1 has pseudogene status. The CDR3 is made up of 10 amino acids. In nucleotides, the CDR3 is TGTGCCAGCATGGGCAGTGAAGCTTTCTTT. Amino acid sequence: CASMGSEAFF.

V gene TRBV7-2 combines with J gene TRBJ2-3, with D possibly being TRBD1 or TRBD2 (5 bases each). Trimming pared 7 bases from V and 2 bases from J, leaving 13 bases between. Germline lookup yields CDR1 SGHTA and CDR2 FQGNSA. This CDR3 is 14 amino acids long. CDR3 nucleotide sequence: TGTGCCAGCATCAAGCAGGGAGACACAGATACGCAGTATTTT. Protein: CASIKQGDTDTQYF.

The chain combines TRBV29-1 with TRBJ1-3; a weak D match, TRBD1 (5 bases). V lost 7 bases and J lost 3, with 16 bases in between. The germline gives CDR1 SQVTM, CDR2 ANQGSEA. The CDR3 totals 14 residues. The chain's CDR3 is CSALGVVNGNTIYF. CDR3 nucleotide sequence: TGCAGCGCTCTAGGGGTTGTGAATGGAAACACCATATATTTT.

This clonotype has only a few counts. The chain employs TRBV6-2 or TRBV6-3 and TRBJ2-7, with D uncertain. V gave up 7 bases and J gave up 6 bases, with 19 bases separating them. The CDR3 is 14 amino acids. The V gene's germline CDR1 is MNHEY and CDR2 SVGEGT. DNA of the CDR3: TGTGCCAGCACCGACTGGGGTAGAAATACCGAGCAGTACTTC. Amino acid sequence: CASTDWGRNTEQYF.

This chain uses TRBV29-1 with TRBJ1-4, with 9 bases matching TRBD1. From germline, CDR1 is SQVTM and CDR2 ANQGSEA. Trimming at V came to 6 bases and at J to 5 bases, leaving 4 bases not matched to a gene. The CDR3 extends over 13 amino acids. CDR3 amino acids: CSVRDRENEKLFF. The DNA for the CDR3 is TGCAGCGTCCGGGACAGGGAAAATGAAAAACTGTTTTTT.

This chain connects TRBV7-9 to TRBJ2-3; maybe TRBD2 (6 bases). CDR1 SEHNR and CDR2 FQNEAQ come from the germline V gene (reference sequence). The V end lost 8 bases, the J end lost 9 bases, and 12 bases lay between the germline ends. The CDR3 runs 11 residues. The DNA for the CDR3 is TGTGCCAGCCGGAGGGCAGGGACGCAGTATTTT. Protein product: CASRRAGTQYF.

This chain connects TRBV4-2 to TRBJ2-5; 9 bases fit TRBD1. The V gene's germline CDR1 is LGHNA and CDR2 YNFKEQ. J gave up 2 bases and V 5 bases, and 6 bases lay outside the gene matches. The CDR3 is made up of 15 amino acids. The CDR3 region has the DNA TGTGCCAGCAGCGGGCCCGGGACAGGGCAAGAGACCCAGTACTTC. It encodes CASSGPGTGQETQYF.

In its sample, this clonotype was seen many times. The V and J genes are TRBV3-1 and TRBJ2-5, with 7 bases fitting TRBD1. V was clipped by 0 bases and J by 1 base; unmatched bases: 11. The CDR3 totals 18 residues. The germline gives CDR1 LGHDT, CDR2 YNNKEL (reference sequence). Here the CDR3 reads CASSQDRLLTGAQETQYF. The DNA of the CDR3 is TGTGCCAGCAGCCAAGATCGACTTCTAACAGGGGCCCAAGAGACCCAGTACTTC.

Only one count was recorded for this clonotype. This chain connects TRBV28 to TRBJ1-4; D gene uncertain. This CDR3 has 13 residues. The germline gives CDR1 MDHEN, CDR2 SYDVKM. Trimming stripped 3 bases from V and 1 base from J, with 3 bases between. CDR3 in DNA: TGTGCCAGCAGTTTTGTAACTAATGAAAAACTGTTTTTT. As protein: CASSFVTNEKLFF.

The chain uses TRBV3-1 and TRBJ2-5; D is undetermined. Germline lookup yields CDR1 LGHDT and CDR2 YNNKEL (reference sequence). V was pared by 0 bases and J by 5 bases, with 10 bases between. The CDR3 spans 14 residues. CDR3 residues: CASSQEGRRETQYF. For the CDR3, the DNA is TGTGCCAGCAGCCAAGAGGGAAGACGGGAGACCCAGTACTTC.

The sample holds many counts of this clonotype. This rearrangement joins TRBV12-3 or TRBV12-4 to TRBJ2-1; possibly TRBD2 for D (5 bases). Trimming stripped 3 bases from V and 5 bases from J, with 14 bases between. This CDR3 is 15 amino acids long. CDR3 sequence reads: CASSFGELGHNEQFF. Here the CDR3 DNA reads TGTGCCAGCAGTTTTGGGGAACTAGGGCACAATGAGCAGTTCTTC.

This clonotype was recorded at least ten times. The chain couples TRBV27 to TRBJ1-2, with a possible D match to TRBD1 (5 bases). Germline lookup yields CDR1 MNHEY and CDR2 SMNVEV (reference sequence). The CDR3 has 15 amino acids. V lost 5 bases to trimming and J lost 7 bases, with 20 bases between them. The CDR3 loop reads CASSPVRGRLFGYTF. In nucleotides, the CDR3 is TGTGCCAGCAGTCCCGTCCGGGGACGGTTATTTGGCTACACCTTC.

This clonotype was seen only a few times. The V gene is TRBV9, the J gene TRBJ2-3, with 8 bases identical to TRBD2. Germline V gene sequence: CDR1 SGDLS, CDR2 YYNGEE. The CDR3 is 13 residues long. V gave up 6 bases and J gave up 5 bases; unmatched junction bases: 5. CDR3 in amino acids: CASTGGPRDTQYF. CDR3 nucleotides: TGTGCCAGCACGGGGGGGCCGAGAGATACGCAGTATTTT.

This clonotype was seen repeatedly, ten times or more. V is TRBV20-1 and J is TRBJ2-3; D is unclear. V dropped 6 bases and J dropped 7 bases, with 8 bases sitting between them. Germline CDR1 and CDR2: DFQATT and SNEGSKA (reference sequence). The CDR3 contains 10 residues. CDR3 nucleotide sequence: TGCAGTGCCGTACTTTATACGCAGTATTTT. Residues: CSAVLYTQYF.

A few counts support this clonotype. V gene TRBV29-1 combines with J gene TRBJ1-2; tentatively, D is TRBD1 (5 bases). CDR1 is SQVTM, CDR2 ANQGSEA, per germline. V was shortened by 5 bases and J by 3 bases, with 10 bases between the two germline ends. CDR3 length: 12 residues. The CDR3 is CSVPGADYGYTF. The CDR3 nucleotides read TGCAGCGTTCCCGGGGCAGACTATGGCTACACCTTC.

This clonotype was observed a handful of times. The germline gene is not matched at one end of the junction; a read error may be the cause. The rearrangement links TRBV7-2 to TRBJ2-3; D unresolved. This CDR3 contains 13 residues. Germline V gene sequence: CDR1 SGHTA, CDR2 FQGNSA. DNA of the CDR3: TGTGCCAGCAGCATAGCTCCTACAGATACGCAGTATTTT. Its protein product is CASSIAPTDTQYF.

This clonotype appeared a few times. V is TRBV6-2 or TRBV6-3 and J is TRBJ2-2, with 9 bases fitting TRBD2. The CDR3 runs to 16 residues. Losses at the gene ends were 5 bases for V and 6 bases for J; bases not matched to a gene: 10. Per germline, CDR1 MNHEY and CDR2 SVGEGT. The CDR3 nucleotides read TGTGCCAGCAGTCCCCGGGCGAGCGGGGGGCCCGGGGAGCTGTTTTTT. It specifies CASSPRASGGPGELFF.

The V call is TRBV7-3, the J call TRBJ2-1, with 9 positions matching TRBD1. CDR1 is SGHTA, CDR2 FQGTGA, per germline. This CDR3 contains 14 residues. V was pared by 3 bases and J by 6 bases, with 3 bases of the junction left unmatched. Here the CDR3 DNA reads TGTGCCAGCAGCTTGGGGGACAGGGCCAATGAGCAGTTCTTC. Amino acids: CASSLGDRANEQFF. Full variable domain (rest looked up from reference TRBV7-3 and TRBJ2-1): GAGVSQTPSNKVTEKGKYVELRCDPISGHTALYWYRQSLGQGPEFLIYFQGTGAADDSGLPNDRFFAVRPEGSVSTLKIQRTERGDSAVYLCASSLGDRANEQFFGPGTRLTVL.

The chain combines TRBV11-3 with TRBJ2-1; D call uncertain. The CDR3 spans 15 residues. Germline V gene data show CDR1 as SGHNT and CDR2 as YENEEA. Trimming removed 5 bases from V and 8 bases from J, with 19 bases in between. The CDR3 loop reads CASSLNSKLFHEQFF. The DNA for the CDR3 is TGTGCCAGCAGCCTGAACTCCAAACTTTTCCATGAGCAGTTCTTC.